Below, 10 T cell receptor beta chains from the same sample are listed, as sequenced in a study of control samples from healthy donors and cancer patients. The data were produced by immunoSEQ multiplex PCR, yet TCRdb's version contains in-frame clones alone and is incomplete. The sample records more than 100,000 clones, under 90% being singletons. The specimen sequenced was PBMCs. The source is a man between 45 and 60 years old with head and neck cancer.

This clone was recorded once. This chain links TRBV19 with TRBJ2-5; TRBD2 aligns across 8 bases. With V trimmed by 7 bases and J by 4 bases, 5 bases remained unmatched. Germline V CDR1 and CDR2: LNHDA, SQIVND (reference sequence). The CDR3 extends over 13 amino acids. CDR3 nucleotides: TGTGCCAGTAACGAGGGACTAGGAGAGACCCAGTACTTC. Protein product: CASNEGLGETQYF.

The DNA of the CDR3 is TGTGCCAGCAGTGAAACGAGGGAAACTGAAGCTTTCTTT. This codes for CASSETRETEAFF. The V gene is TRBV6-1, the J gene TRBJ1-1; D remains unclear. This CDR3 has 13 amino acids. Trimming shortened V by 2 bases and J by 5 bases, and 9 bases separated the two germline ends. Germline-derived CDR1 and CDR2 are MNHNS and SASEGT.

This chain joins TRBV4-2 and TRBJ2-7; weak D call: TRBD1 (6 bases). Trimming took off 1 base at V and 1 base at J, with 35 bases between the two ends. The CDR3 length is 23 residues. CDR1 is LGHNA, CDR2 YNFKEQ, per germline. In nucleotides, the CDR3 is TGTGCCAGCAGCCAAGGGAGACCTAAACTGCCCGGTACGCCAGGGACAATTTCCTACGAGCAGTACTTC. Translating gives CASSQGRPKLPGTPGTISYEQYF.

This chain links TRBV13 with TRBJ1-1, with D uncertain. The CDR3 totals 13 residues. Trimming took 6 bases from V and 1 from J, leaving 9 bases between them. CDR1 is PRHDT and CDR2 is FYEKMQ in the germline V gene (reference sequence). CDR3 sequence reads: CASSGLRNTEAFF. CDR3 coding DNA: TGTGCCAGCAGTGGACTTAGGAACACTGAAGCTTTCTTT.

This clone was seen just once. The CDR3 reads CASSLWDQHNEQFF. CDR3 nucleotides: TGTGCCAGCAGCTTATGGGACCAACACAATGAGCAGTTCTTC. The J gene is TRBJ2-1, the V gene TRBV7-2; the D call may be TRBD1 or TRBD2 (5 bases each). Germline lookup yields CDR1 SGHTA and CDR2 FQGNSA. CDR3 size: 14 residues. The V gene lost 2 bases and the J gene lost 5 bases, with 10 bases spanning the gap.

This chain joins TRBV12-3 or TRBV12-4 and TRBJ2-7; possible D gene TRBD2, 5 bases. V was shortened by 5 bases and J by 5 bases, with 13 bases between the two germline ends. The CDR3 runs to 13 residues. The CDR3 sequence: CASSRNSLDEQYF. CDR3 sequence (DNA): TGTGCCAGCAGTCGAAATTCACTAGACGAGCAGTACTTC.

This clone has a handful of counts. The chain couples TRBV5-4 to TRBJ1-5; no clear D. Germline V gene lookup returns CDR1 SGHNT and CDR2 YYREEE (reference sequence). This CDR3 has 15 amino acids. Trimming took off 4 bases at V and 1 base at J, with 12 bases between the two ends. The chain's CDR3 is CASSLARMSNQPQHF. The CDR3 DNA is TGTGCCAGCAGCCTAGCCCGGATGAGCAATCAGCCCCAGCATTTT.

The CDR3 DNA sequence: TGCAGCGTTGCGTTCGGACAGTACTACGAGCAGTACTTC. The encoded protein is CSVAFGQYYEQYF. The chain is built from TRBV29-1 and TRBJ2-7; TRBD1 is a possible D gene (6 bases). CDR3 length equals 13 residues. Trimming took off 4 bases at V and 3 bases at J, with 13 bases between the two ends. The germline gives CDR1 SQVTM, CDR2 ANQGSEA.

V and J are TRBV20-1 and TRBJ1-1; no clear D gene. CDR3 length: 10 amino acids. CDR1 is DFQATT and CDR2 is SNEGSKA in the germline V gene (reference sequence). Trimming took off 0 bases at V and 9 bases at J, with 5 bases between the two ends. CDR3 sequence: CSARDFKAFF. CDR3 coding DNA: TGCAGTGCTAGAGACTTCAAAGCTTTCTTT.

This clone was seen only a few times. CDR3 coding DNA: TGTGCCAGCAGCCCCGGACCTTCCGAGGGGAATCAGCCCCAGCATTTT. This encodes CASSPGPSEGNQPQHF. The chain combines TRBV9 with TRBJ1-5, with D perhaps TRBD1 (5 bases). This CDR3 is built from 16 residues. CDR1 and CDR2 (germline): SGDLS, YYNGEE. Trimming removed 4 bases from V and 4 bases from J, with 18 bases in between.